Listed here is a single TCR beta chain. The CDR3 has 13 residues. The ends were cut back, 0 bases at V and 3 bases at J, with 6 bases in the middle. CDR1 and CDR2 (germline): SGDLS, YYNGEE. This record belongs to a study of blood T cell repertoires in COVID-19. On the study more broadly: Samples taken during acute and convalescent COVID-19 were collected in the United States, Italy and Spain. The cDNA or gDNA used as material had been derived from T cells, B-cell-depleted T cells, or PBMCs.

Authors' analysis steps: It was from reference gene primer amplification that nucleated cell counts were estimated. Measured with immunoSEQ multiplex PCR; TCRdb has only the in-frame clones, and not every one. D and trimming come from the DNA, and the V and J calls and clone size come from that table. Altogether 200,000 to 250,000 clones are present, roughly 86% being singletons, with the ten largest covering 9% to 15%. The sequencing input was peripheral blood. This chain joins TRBV9 and TRBJ1-1; the D gene is possibly TRBD1 (6 bases). The sequence was collected from a man of 80 years or more with acute or convalescent COVID-19. The CDR3 spells CASSVGQDTEAFF. The CDR3 nucleotides are TGTGCCAGCAGCGTAGGACAGGACACTGAAGCTTTCTTT. The whole variable domain, filled in from reference TRBV9 and TRBJ1-1, reads DSGVTQTPKHLITATGQRVTLRCSPRSGDLSVYWYQQSLDQGLQFLIQYYNGEERAKGNILERFSAQQFPDLHSELNLSSLELGDSALYFCASSVGQDTEAFFGQGTRLTVV.